The next 9 T cell receptor beta chains were all read from a single sample in a study of blood T cells in healthy people across ages. Combining a sample-barcoded 5' primer with a J-beta primer mix, a second PCR ran for about 6 to 11 cycles. TCRdb re-called the 5' RACE reads with MiXCR, one entry per CDR3 protein. The top ten clones hold over 20% of a sample with around 900,000 distinct CDR3 sequences, roughly half of them seen once. The specimen sequenced was blood. The receptors were gathered from a woman in her sixties in good health.

The rearrangement links TRBV3-1 to TRBJ2-6; D remains ambiguous. The CDR3 extends over 22 amino acids. Germline CDR1 and CDR2: LGHDT and YNNKEL (reference sequence). V was pared by 2 bases and J by 0 bases, with 26 bases between. Here the CDR3 reads CASSQYLGLVGSRVSGANVLTF. The DNA of the CDR3 is TGTGCCAGCAGCCAATATCTCGGATTGGTCGGGTCTCGGGTCTCTGGGGCCAACGTCCTGACTTTC.

Regarding this clonotype: A much more abundant neighbour one base away suggests this may be a read error. The chain is built from TRBV7-2 and TRBJ2-1; 9 nucleotides align to TRBD2. The CDR3 loop spans 16 amino acids. Germline V gene sequence: CDR1 SGHTA, CDR2 FQGNSA. The CDR3 here is CASSLLAGSSYNERFF. CDR3 nucleotide sequence: TGTGCCAGCAGCTTACTAGCGGGGAGCTCCTACAATGAGCGGTTCTTC.

The gene calls are TRBV6-2 or TRBV6-3 and TRBJ2-1, with 10 bases lining up with TRBD2. V lost 7 bases and J lost 2; bases outside the gene matches: 5. The germline gives CDR1 MNHEY, CDR2 SVGEGT. The CDR3 is made up of 15 amino acids. This chain's CDR3 is CASKAAGGAYNEQFF. CDR3 sequence (DNA): TGTGCCAGCAAGGCAGCGGGAGGGGCCTACAATGAGCAGTTCTTC.

V is TRBV28 and J is TRBJ2-3, with TRBD2 identical over 8 bases. Losses at the gene ends were 6 bases for V and 7 bases for J; bases not matched to a gene: 12. CDR1 MDHEN and CDR2 SYDVKM come from the germline V gene. The CDR3 covers 15 residues. The CDR3 DNA reads TGTGCCAGCAGCGTGACCAGCGGGAGTACGTATACGCAGTATTTT. As protein: CASSVTSGSTYTQYF.

In the case of this clonotype: One end of the junction is discordant with germline, which a read error may explain. This chain uses TRBV12-3 or TRBV12-4 with TRBJ1-2; 7 bases line up with TRBD1. The CDR3 is 15 amino acids. As DNA, the CDR3 is TGTGCCAGCAGGACTACCCCGGGACAGAGCTATGGCTACATCTTC. It translates to CASRTTPGQSYGYIF.

This clonotype is large within its sample. V and J are TRBV20-1 and TRBJ2-1, with D unclear. This CDR3 contains 16 residues. Trimming stripped 4 bases from V and 2 bases from J, with 18 bases between. Germline V lookup: CDR1 DFQATT, CDR2 SNEGSKA (reference sequence). In nucleotides, the CDR3 is TGCAGTGCTACCATCGGGCCCCGAAGGCCCTACAATGAGCAGTTCTTC. Its translation is CSATIGPRRPYNEQFF.

This clonotype was found a few times. This chain links TRBV20-1 with TRBJ2-3, with TRBD2 matching over 7 bases. Germline CDR1 is DFQATT and CDR2 is SNEGSKA (reference sequence). The trim removed 1 base at V and 4 bases at J, leaving 8 bases unmatched. The CDR3 sequence is 15 residues long. The CDR3 coding sequence is TGCAGTGCTAGAGCTAAGCGGGACGCCCCAGATACGCAGTATTTT. Its translation is CSARAKRDAPDTQYF.

The V call is TRBV3-1, the J call TRBJ1-5, with D uncertain. The CDR3 covers 13 residues. Germline CDR1 reads LGHDT; CDR2 reads YNNKEL (reference sequence). Trimming removed 0 bases from V and 6 bases from J, with 6 bases in between. The CDR3 sequence: CASSQDVTQPQHF. The CDR3 nucleotides read TGTGCCAGCAGCCAAGATGTTACTCAGCCCCAGCATTTT.

The chain recombines TRBV15 with TRBJ1-2, with TRBD1 matching over 7 bases. V dropped 6 bases and J dropped 5; count of bases not matched to a gene: 12. CDR3 length: 15 amino acids. The germline gives CDR1 LNHNV, CDR2 YYDKDF (reference sequence). CDR3 sequence (DNA): TGTGCCACCAGGAAAGTCGACAGGGTGGGATATGGCTACACCTTC. This encodes CATRKVDRVGYGYTF. Full variable domain (outside the CDR3, taken from reference TRBV15 and TRBJ1-2): DAMVIQNPRYQVTQFGKPVTLSCSQTLNHNVMYWYQQKSSQAPKLLFHYYDKDFNNEADTPDNFQSRRPNTSFCFLDIRSPGLGDTAMYLCATRKVDRVGYGYTFGSGTRLTVV.